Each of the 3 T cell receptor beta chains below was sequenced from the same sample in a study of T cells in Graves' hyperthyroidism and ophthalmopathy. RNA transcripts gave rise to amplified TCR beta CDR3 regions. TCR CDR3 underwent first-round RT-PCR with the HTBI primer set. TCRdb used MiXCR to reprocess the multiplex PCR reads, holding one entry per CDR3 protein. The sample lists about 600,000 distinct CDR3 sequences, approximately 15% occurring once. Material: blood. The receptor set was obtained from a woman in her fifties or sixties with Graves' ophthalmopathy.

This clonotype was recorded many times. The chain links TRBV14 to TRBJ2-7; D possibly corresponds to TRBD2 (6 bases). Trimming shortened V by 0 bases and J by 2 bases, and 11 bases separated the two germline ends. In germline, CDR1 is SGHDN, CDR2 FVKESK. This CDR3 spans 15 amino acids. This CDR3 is CASSQEAGLTYEQYF. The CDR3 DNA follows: TGTGCCAGCAGCCAAGAGGCGGGATTAACCTACGAGCAGTACTTC.

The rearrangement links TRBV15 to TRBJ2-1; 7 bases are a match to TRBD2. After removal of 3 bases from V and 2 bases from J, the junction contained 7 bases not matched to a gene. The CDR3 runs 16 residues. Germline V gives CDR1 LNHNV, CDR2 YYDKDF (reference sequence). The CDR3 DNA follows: TGTGCCACCAGCAGTTCCGGGGGGAGTCCCTACAATGAGCAGTTCTTC. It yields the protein CATSSSGGSPYNEQFF.

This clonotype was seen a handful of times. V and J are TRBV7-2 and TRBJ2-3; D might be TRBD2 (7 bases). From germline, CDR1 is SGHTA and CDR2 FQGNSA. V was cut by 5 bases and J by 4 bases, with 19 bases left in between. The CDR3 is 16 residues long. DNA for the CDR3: TGTGCCAGCAGCCCCGGGACCGTCGGGGGGCCAGATACGCAGTATTTT. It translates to CASSPGTVGGPDTQYF. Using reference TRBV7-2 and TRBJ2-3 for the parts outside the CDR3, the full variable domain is GAGVSQSPSNKVTEKGKDVELRCDPISGHTALYWYRQSLGQGLEFLIYFQGNSAPDKSGLPSDRFSAERTGGSVSTLTIQRTQQEDSAVYLCASSPGTVGGPDTQYFGPGTRLTVL.